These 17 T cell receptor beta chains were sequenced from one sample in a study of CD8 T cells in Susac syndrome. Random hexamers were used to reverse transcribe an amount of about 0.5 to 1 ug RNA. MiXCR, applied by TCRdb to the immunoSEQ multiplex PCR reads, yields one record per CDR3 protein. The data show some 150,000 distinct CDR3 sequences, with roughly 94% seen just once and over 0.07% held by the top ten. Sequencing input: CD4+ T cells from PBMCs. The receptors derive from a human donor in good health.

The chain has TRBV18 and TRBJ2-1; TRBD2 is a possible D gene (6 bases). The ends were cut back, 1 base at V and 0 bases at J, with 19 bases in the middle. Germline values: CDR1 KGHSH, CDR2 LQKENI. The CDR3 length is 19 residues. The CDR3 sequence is CASSPRGGADVSSYNEQFF. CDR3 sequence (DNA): TGTGCCAGCTCACCACGGGGAGGTGCTGACGTTAGCTCCTACAATGAGCAGTTCTTC.

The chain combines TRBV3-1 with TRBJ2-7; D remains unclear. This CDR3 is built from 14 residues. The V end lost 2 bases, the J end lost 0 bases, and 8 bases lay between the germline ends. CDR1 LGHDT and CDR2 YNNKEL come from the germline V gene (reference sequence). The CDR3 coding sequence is TGTGCCAGCAGCCAAACGCGAACCTCCTACGAGCAGTACTTC. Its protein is CASSQTRTSYEQYF.

In nucleotides, the CDR3 is TGTGCCAGCAGCTTGGGGTTCGACCAGCATTTT. Protein sequence: CASSLGFDQHF. The chain joins TRBV2 to TRBJ1-5; the D is unclear. Germline CDR1 SNHLY, CDR2 FYNNEI. Trimming removed 6 bases from V and 12 bases from J, with 12 bases in between. This CDR3 is 11 amino acids long.

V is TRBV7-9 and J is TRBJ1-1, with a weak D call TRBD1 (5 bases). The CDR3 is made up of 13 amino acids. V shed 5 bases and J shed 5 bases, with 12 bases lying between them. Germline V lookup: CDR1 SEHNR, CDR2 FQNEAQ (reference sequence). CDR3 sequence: CASSRGAGTEAFF. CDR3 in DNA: TGTGCCAGCAGCCGCGGGGCGGGGACTGAAGCTTTCTTT.

Here the CDR3 reads CASSHGTANTEAFF. The CDR3, as DNA: TGTGCCAGCAGCCACGGGACAGCGAACACTGAAGCTTTCTTT. The chain couples TRBV3-1 to TRBJ1-1, with 7 bases lining up with TRBD1. CDR3 length equals 14 residues. The germline gives CDR1 LGHDT, CDR2 YNNKEL (reference sequence). The J segment lost 1 base and the V segment lost 3 bases, leaving 2 bases of the junction unmatched.

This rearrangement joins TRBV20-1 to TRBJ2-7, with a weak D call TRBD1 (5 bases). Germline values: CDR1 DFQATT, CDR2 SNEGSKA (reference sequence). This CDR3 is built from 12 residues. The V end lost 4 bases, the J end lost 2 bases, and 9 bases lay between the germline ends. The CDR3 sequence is CSATMGPYEQYF. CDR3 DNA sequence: TGCAGTGCTACGATGGGGCCCTACGAGCAGTACTTC.

The CDR3 spells CATSRRDRYNEKLFF. The CDR3 bases are TGTGCCACCAGCAGGCGGGACAGGTATAATGAAAAACTGTTTTTT. The rearrangement joins TRBV15 to TRBJ1-4, with TRBD1 matching over 8 bases. CDR1 LNHNV and CDR2 YYDKDF come from the germline V gene (reference sequence). V was pared by 3 bases and J by 4 bases, with 4 bases of the junction left unmatched. The CDR3 covers 15 residues.

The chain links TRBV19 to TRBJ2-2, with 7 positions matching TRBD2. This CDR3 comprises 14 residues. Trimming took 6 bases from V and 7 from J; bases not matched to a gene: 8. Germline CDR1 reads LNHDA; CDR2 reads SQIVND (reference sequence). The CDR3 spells CASRAGEYGGELFF. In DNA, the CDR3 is TGTGCCAGTAGGGCGGGAGAGTATGGCGGGGAGCTGTTTTTT.

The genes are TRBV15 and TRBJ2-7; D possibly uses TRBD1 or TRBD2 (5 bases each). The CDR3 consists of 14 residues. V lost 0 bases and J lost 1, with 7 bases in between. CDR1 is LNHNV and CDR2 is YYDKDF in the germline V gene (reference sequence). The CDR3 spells CATSRDGGSYEQYF. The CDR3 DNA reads TGTGCCACCAGCAGAGATGGGGGTTCCTACGAGCAGTACTTC.

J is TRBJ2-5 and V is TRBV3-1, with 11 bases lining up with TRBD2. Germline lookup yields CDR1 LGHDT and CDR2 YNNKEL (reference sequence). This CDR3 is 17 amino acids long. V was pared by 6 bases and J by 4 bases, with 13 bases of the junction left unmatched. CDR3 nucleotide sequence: TGTGCCAGCAGTCAGAGGGGCGGTCTAGCGGGAGGAGAGACCCAGTACTTC. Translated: CASSQRGGLAGGETQYF.

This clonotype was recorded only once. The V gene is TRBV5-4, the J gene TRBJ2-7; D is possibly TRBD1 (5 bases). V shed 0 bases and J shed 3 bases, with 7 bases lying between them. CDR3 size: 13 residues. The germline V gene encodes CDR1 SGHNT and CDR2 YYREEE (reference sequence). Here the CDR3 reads CASSLAQGYEQYF. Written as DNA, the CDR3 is TGTGCCAGCAGCTTGGCGCAGGGCTACGAGCAGTACTTC.

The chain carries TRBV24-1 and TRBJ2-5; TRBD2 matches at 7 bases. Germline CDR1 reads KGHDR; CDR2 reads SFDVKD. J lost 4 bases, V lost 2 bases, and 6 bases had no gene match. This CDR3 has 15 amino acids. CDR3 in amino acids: CATSDSRDYLETQYF. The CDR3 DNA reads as TGTGCCACCAGTGATTCCCGGGACTATCTAGAGACCCAGTACTTC.

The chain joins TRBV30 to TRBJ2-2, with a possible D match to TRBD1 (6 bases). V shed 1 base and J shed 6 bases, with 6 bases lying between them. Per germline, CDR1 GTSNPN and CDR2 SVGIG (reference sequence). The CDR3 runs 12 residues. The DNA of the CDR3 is TGTGCCTGGAGTGAGGGGGCCGGGGAGCTGTTTTTT. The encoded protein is CAWSEGAGELFF.

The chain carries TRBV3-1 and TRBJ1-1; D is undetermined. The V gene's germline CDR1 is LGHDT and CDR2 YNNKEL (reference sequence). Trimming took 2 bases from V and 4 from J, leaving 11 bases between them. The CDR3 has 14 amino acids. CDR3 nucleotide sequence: TGTGCCAGCAGCCAAAGTGGAGGCGCCACTGAAGCTTTCTTT. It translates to CASSQSGGATEAFF.

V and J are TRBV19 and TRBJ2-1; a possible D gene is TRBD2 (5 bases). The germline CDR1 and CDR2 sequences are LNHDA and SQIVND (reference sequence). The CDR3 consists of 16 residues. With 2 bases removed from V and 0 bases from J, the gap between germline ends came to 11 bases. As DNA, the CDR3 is TGTGCCAGTAGTATAATCGGCGGGCCCTCCTACAATGAGCAGTTCTTC. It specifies CASSIIGGPSYNEQFF.

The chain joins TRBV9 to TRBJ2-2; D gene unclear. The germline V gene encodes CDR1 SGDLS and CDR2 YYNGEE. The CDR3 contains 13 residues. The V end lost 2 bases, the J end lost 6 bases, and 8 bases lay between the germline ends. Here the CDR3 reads CASSVRRAGELFF. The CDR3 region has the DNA TGTGCCAGCAGCGTCCGAAGGGCCGGGGAGCTGTTTTTT.

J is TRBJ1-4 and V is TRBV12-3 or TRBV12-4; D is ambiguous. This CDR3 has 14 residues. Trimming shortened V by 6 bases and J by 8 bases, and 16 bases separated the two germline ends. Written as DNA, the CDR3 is TGTGCCAGCAGCCGTACCGAGGGAGGGGAAAAACTGTTTTTT. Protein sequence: CASSRTEGGEKLFF.